This TCR beta chain originates from a study of T cell changes during pregnancy in multiple sclerosis. Some clones are missing from TCRdb's copy, which holds only in-frame ones; the method was immunoSEQ multiplex PCR. The sample yields 65,000 to 75,000 clones, approximately 89% seen once. The table lists this clone with a count of one. Germline CDR1 and CDR2: WSHSY and SAAADI. V was cut by 3 bases and J by 8 bases, with 16 bases left in between. This CDR3 has 14 residues. J is TRBJ1-2 and V is TRBV10-2, with D possibly matching TRBD1 (5 bases). The material sequenced was peripheral blood, taken in the second trimester of pregnancy. This clonotype was sampled from a female donor with multiple sclerosis, enrolled in a pregnancy study. The CDR3 coding sequence is TGCGCCAGCAGTGAAGGCAGGGTGGGGATCGGCTACACCTTC. Protein product: CASSEGRVGIGYTF.